The 9 T cell receptor beta chains in this list originate from one sample, sequenced in a study of T cells in localized non-small cell lung cancer. TCRdb's table, derived via immunoSEQ multiplex PCR, lists solely in-frame clones and lacks some. The data hold about 32,000 clones, with 88% observed a single time. The sequences come from peripheral blood mononuclear cells, collected before any cancer treatment. Receptors were obtained from a woman aged 40-70 years with stage III lung adenocarcinoma.

DNA of the CDR3: TGTGCCAGTAGTATGGAAGAGGACAGGGGATGGGGTGGCTACACCTTC. This encodes CASSMEEDRGWGGYTF. The chain couples TRBV19 to TRBJ1-2; 9 bases match TRBD1. J lost 7 bases, V lost 3 bases, and 12 bases had no gene match. The CDR3 loop spans 16 amino acids. Germline values: CDR1 LNHDA, CDR2 SQIVND (reference sequence).

CDR3 sequence reads: CASSSFRGHTGELFF. CDR3 nucleotides: TGTGCCAGCAGCTCATTCAGGGGACACACCGGGGAGCTGTTTTTT. The chain uses TRBV7-8 and TRBJ2-2, with D possibly matching TRBD1 (6 bases). With 4 bases removed from V and 3 bases from J, the gap between germline ends came to 12 bases. Germline CDR1 reads SGHVS; CDR2 reads FQNEAQ. This CDR3 has 15 amino acids.

This clone was picked up one time. The same CDR3 arises from other DNA sequences in this sample as well. The chain uses TRBV28 and TRBJ2-3; no clear D gene. V lost 5 bases to trimming and J lost 3 bases, with 12 bases between them. This CDR3 spans 14 amino acids. Germline CDR1 is MDHEN and CDR2 is SYDVKM. The CDR3: CASSPSGPTDTQYF. CDR3 in DNA: TGTGCCAGCAGTCCGTCAGGCCCTACAGATACGCAGTATTTT.

The chain uses TRBV19 and TRBJ1-2, with D uncertain. Germline CDR1 LNHDA, CDR2 SQIVND (reference sequence). CDR3 length: 13 residues. The germline V and J ends were trimmed by 10 bases and 5 bases, with 17 bases remaining between them. Here the CDR3 reads CAISSPGVYGYTF. Here the CDR3 DNA reads TGTGCCATCTCTTCTCCCGGGGTTTATGGCTACACCTTC.

V gene TRBV5-4 combines with J gene TRBJ2-7; D may correspond to TRBD1 or TRBD2 (5 bases each). Trimming removed 0 bases at V and 1 base at J, with 11 bases between. Germline values: CDR1 SGHNT, CDR2 YYREEE (reference sequence). The CDR3 is made up of 15 amino acids. The CDR3 spells CASSLAGTGSYEQYF. The CDR3 nucleotides are TGTGCCAGCAGCTTGGCCGGGACGGGGTCCTACGAGCAGTACTTC.

This rearrangement joins TRBV28 to TRBJ2-7; D is perhaps TRBD2 (7 bases). Germline CDR1 is MDHEN and CDR2 is SYDVKM. CDR3 length: 16 amino acids. V gave up 5 bases and J gave up 2 bases, with 19 bases separating them. Here the CDR3 reads CASSPGGGAGAYEQYF. Here the CDR3 DNA reads TGTGCCAGCAGTCCCGGAGGGGGGGCGGGAGCCTACGAGCAGTACTTC.

This clone was recorded once. J is TRBJ2-6 and V is TRBV7-3; D gene uncertain. This CDR3 region has 15 residues. The germline V gene has CDR1 SGHTA and CDR2 FQGTGA. The V end lost 4 bases, the J end lost 2 bases, and 9 bases lay between the germline ends. CDR3 bases: TGTGCCAGCAGCTCGGCGGCAGCTGGGGCCAACGTCCTGACTTTC. This encodes CASSSAAAGANVLTF.

A single count supports this clone. The chain uses TRBV28 and TRBJ2-2; TRBD1 matches 7 bases. The V gene's germline CDR1 is MDHEN and CDR2 SYDVKM. After removal of 8 bases from V and 5 bases from J, the junction contained 8 bases not matched to a gene. The length of the CDR3 is 14 residues. The CDR3 DNA reads as TGTGCCAGCCTTCCCGGGACAGAAACCGGGGAGCTGTTTTTT. As protein: CASLPGTETGELFF.

This chain joins TRBV27 and TRBJ2-5; no definite D call. The CDR3 runs 16 residues. Trimming took 5 bases from V and 4 from J, leaving 20 bases between them. The germline V gene has CDR1 MNHEY and CDR2 SMNVEV (reference sequence). The CDR3 coding sequence is TGTGCCAGCAGTGAGACCATTACGCACGGTGGAGAGACCCAGTACTTC. This sequence encodes CASSETITHGGETQYF.